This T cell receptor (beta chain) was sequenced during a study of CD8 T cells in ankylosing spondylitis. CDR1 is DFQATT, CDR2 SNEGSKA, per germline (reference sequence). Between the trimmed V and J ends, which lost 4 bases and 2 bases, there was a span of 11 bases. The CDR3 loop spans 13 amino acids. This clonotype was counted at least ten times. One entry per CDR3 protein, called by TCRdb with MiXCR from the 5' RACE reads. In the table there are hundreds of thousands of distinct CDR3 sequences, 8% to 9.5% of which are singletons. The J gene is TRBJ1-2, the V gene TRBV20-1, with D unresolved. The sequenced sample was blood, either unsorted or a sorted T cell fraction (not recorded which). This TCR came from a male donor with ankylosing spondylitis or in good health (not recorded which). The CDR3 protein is CSATSGQNYGYTF. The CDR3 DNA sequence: TGCAGTGCTACCTCGGGTCAGAACTATGGCTACACCTTC.